The 10 T cell receptor beta chains below were found in one sample sequenced in a study of a mutant IDH1 vaccine in newly diagnosed glioma. Their recognized antigens are unknown. Time point of the sample: week 35, safety follow-up. Doses of 300 ug of mutant IDH1 20-mer peptide were given with topical imiquimod. Some clones are missing from TCRdb's copy, which holds only in-frame ones; the method was immunoSEQ multiplex PCR. Of fewer than 45,000 clones detected, approximately 90% appear once; the ten largest clones hold about 1.5%. This material consisted of PBMCs, taken from a glioma patient whose treatment included an IDH1 peptide vaccine. The receptor set was obtained from a middle-aged man with glioma.

The chain combines TRBV9 with TRBJ2-3, with D possibly being TRBD2 (6 bases). CDR1 is SGDLS and CDR2 is YYNGEE in the germline V gene. This CDR3 region has 18 residues. Trimming left V 0 bases short and J 4 bases short, with 21 bases between. DNA of the CDR3: TGTGCCAGCAGCGTAGGCGGAGGAGGGCCGTTTTCAGCAGATACGCAGTATTTT. It translates to CASSVGGGGPFSADTQYF. Supplemented by reference TRBV9 and TRBJ2-3, the full variable domain reads DSGVTQTPKHLITATGQRVTLRCSPRSGDLSVYWYQQSLDQGLQFLIQYYNGEERAKGNILERFSAQQFPDLHSELNLSSLELGDSALYFCASSVGGGGPFSADTQYFGPGTRLTVL.

This clone was observed a handful of times. V gene TRBV15 combines with J gene TRBJ1-3; D gene unclear. This CDR3 is built from 15 residues. Germline V CDR1 and CDR2: LNHNV, YYDKDF (reference sequence). V shed 3 bases and J shed 4 bases, with 13 bases lying between them. The DNA of the CDR3 is TGTGCCACCAGCAGGGCTACGACGGGGGGAAACACCATATATTTT. Its translation is CATSRATTGGNTIYF.

The chain has TRBV7-2 and TRBJ2-2; 12 bases align to TRBD2. From germline, CDR1 is SGHTA and CDR2 FQGNSA. Trimming at V came to 5 bases and at J to 5 bases, leaving 6 bases not matched to a gene. CDR3 length equals 16 residues. The CDR3 here is CASSHGLAGPTGELFF. The CDR3 nucleotides read TGTGCCAGCAGCCACGGACTAGCGGGACCGACCGGGGAGCTGTTTTTT.

The J gene is TRBJ2-3, the V gene TRBV5-1; D ambiguous. The V gene lost 4 bases and the J gene lost 8 bases, with 11 bases spanning the gap. The CDR3 extends over 12 amino acids. The V gene's germline CDR1 is SGHRS and CDR2 YFSETQ. This CDR3 is CASSPGSGTQYF. The CDR3 DNA is TGCGCCAGCAGCCCTGGATCAGGTACGCAGTATTTT.

The chain joins TRBV9 to TRBJ1-2; D is uncertain. The V gene lost 1 base and the J gene lost 0 bases, with 10 bases spanning the gap. Germline V CDR1 and CDR2: SGDLS, YYNGEE. The CDR3 consists of 15 residues. The CDR3 region has the DNA TGTGCCAGCAGCGTACTGGGCGCAGCTAACTATGGCTACACCTTC. As protein: CASSVLGAANYGYTF.

The chain links TRBV6-5 to TRBJ1-2, with TRBD1 matching over 10 bases. Germline V gives CDR1 MNHEY, CDR2 SVGAGI. V gave up 6 bases and J gave up 6 bases; unmatched junction bases: 4. The CDR3 totals 13 residues. The CDR3 region is CASSLGTGDGYTF. In DNA form, the CDR3 reads TGTGCCAGCAGCCTCGGGACAGGGGATGGCTACACCTTC.

The chain links TRBV10-1 to TRBJ2-1, with 8 bases identical to TRBD1. This CDR3 has 16 amino acids. In germline, CDR1 is WNHNN, CDR2 SYGVQD (reference sequence). V shed 0 bases and J 7 bases; nucleotides not matched to a gene: 8. The CDR3 DNA reads TGCGCCAGCAGTGAGTCTGGCAGGGGGCTAGGGAATGAGCAGTTCTTC. This translates into CASSESGRGLGNEQFF.

The gene calls are TRBV5-5 and TRBJ2-7; D gene uncertain. Germline CDR1 and CDR2: SGHKS and YYEKEE (reference sequence). CDR3 length: 14 amino acids. Deletions cut 2 bases from V and 5 bases from J, with 14 bases between. In DNA, the CDR3 is TGTGCCAGCAGCTTAGCACAGAGCCGCGACGAGCAGTACGTC. This translates into CASSLAQSRDEQYV.

The J gene is TRBJ2-1, the V gene TRBV5-4; D might be TRBD2 (6 bases). CDR1 is SGHNT and CDR2 is YYREEE in the germline V gene (reference sequence). The CDR3 is 12 residues long. Trimming stripped 4 bases from V and 8 bases from J, with 10 bases between. CDR3 nucleotide sequence: TGTGCCAGCAGCCCCGGAGGGGATGAGCAGTTCTTC. It specifies CASSPGGDEQFF. Full variable domain (remainder filled in from reference TRBV5-4 and TRBJ2-1): ETGVTQSPTHLIKTRGQQVTLRCSSQSGHNTVSWYQQALGQGPQFIFQYYREEENGRGNFPPRFSGLQFPNYSSELNVNALELDDSALYLCASSPGGDEQFFGPGTRLTVL.

Worth noting for this clone: The junction differs from germline at one of its ends, possibly a read error. This chain uses TRBV7-7 with TRBJ2-2; D is uncertain. Germline-derived CDR1 and CDR2 are SSHAT and FNYEAQ (reference sequence). CDR3 length: 16 residues. The CDR3 is CASSLDAVSSTGELFF. CDR3 bases: TGTGCTAGCAGCTTAGACGCGGTCAGTTCCACCGGGGAGCTGTTTTTT.